This TCR beta chain was sequenced during a study of regulatory T cells in long-lasting Graves disease. Time point of the sample: persistent/refractory GD, antithyroid drugs over 5 years with positive TRAb. From RNA extracted from PBMCs, the TCR library was made. Arm-PCR of CDR3 regions and iRepertoire HTBI primers were the basis on which TCR beta libraries were built. In the study's own analysis: Identification across samples found 50 to 80 TRBV and about 15 TRBJ segments. TCRdb re-derived calls from the multiplex PCR reads in MiXCR, one entry per CDR3 protein. None of the V and J calls come from the authors' own analysis; TCRdb made them. There are about 430,000 distinct CDR3 sequences in the sample; roughly 21% occur only once, and more than 13% lies in the top ten. This clonotype showed up just a few times. This CDR3 spans 16 amino acids. CDR1 is LNHDA, CDR2 SQIVND, per germline (reference sequence). Germline trimming cut 3 bases from V and 3 bases from J; bases unmatched to any gene: 7.

The receptor comes from a female donor with Graves disease. This chain connects TRBV19 to TRBJ2-7; 11 bases match TRBD2. The sequencing here drew on peripheral blood mononuclear cells (PBMCs), taken when the disease was refractory, from a patient treated with antithyroid drugs. The CDR3 is CASSMPSSGRLYEQYF. In DNA, the CDR3 is TGTGCCAGTAGTATGCCTTCTAGCGGGAGGCTCTACGAGCAGTACTTC.